These T cell receptor beta chains were read from a single sample in a study of identical twins. A single record per CDR3 protein comes from TCRdb applying MiXCR to the 5' RACE reads. The sample holds 1.5 million to 2 million distinct CDR3 sequences, around a third seen once. Sequenced: cord blood. Source of these receptors: a newborn girl in good health. CDR3s include the opening cysteine and the closing phenylalanine or tryptophan. The D gene is left open where the match is weak. Clone size is shown for a subset of rows, as once, few, many or a class of expanded clone.

j_call,clone_size,v_call,d_call,cdr3_nt,cdr3_aa
TRBJ1-2,.,TRBV20-1,.,TGCAGTGCTAGTATGGCCACTAACTATGGCTACACCTTC,CSASMATNYGYTF
TRBJ2-7,few,TRBV12-3/TRBV12-4,TRBD2,TGTGCCAGCAGCCCGCTTCTAGCGGGAGCTTACGAGCAGTACTTC,CASSPLLAGAYEQYF
TRBJ2-7,few,TRBV7-9,TRBD1,TGTGCCAGCAGCTTTTCGGGGACAGTTCGTTCCTACGAGCAGTACTTC,CASSFSGTVRSYEQYF
TRBJ2-1,few,TRBV4-1,TRBD1,TGCGCCAGCAGCAACGGGACAGGGGCCCACAATGAGCAGTTCTTC,CASSNGTGAHNEQFF
TRBJ2-3,few,TRBV9,TRBD2,TGTGCCAGCAGCGACTTCACTAGCGGGGGGGCAGGAGATACGCAGTATTTT,CASSDFTSGGAGDTQYF
TRBJ1-5,.,TRBV6-6,.,TGTGCCAGCAGCCCCGTACGGTTCAATCAGCCCCAGCATTTT,CASSPVRFNQPQHF
TRBJ2-1,.,TRBV3-1,.,TGTGCCAGCAGCCAAGATAAGAAGGAGGAGGTCTACAATGAGCAGTTCTTC,CASSQDKKEEVYNEQFF
TRBJ2-3,many,TRBV28,.,TGTGCCAGCAGTTTGACCGGGTTAGCAGATACGCAGTATTTT,CASSLTGLADTQYF
TRBJ2-7,many,TRBV11-2,.,TGTGCCAGCAGCTTATCCCTAGCGATCTCCTCCTACGAGCAGTACTTC,CASSLSLAISSYEQYF
TRBJ2-5,.,TRBV12-3/TRBV12-4,.,TGTGCCAGCAGCCTGCTCACTAGTAAAGAGACCCAGTACTTC,CASSLLTSKETQYF
TRBJ1-2,.,TRBV2,TRBD1,TGTGCCAGCAGGATTCCGCGGAGACAGGGGACTTTTAACCATGGCTACACCTTC,CASRIPRRQGTFNHGYTF
TRBJ1-1,few,TRBV10-3,TRBD1,TGTGCCATCAGTGAGTCCTCCGACAGGGGGTTAATGAACACTGAAGCTTTCTTT,CAISESSDRGLMNTEAFF
TRBJ2-7,.,TRBV20-1,TRBD2,TGCAGTGGCCGGGGACTAGCCTACTACGAGCAGTACTTC,CSGRGLAYYEQYF
TRBJ2-3,.,TRBV5-8,TRBD1,TGTGCCAGCAGCTTCGGACAGGATCAGTATTTT,CASSFGQDQYF
TRBJ1-5,few,TRBV27,.,TGTGCCAGCAGTTCGATTAGCAATCAGCCCCAGCATTTT,CASSSISNQPQHF
TRBJ2-3,.,TRBV5-5,.,TGTGCCAGCAGCTTGGCCTCCAGGACTGCCCTAGATACGCAGTATTTT,CASSLASRTALDTQYF
TRBJ1-1,.,TRBV2,.,TGTGCCAGCAGTAAATCGGGGGACACTGAAGCTTTCTTT,CASSKSGDTEAFF
TRBJ1-2,few,TRBV4-1,TRBD1,TGCGCCAGCAGCCAAGTCCTTCCAGGACAGGCCTATGGCTACACCTTC,CASSQVLPGQAYGYTF
TRBJ2-3,.,TRBV2,.,TGTGCCAGCAGTGAAGACGGCAGGATCACAGATACGCAGTATTTT,CASSEDGRITDTQYF
TRBJ1-1,many,TRBV24-1,.,TGTGCCACCAGTGACCCGCTAAACACTGAAGCTTTCTTT,CATSDPLNTEAFF
TRBJ2-1,.,TRBV28,TRBD2,TGTGCCAGCAGTTTACCACCTGGGTCTAGCGGGAGATGGAATGAGCAGTTCTTC,CASSLPPGSSGRWNEQFF
TRBJ1-6,few,TRBV20-1,.,TGCAGTGCTAGTCATCGGGGAGGGGGGTCACCCCTCCACTTT,CSASHRGGGSPLHF
TRBJ2-3,.,TRBV28,.,TGTGCCAGCAGTCTCCTGAGGAATTATACGCAGTATTTT,CASSLLRNYTQYF
TRBJ1-6,few,TRBV10-3,.,TGTGCCATCAGTGAAGGACTCCCTTCACCCCTCCACTTT,CAISEGLPSPLHF
TRBJ2-1,.,TRBV14,TRBD2,TGTGCCAGCAGCCAAGATTACAGACGAGCGGGAGTGAATGAGCAGTTCTTC,CASSQDYRRAGVNEQFF
TRBJ1-5,.,TRBV27,.,TGTGCCAGCAGTTTAGCCAGGGCAAATCAGCCCCAGCATTTT,CASSLARANQPQHF
TRBJ2-2,few,TRBV2,TRBD2,TGTGCCAGCAGTTCACTAGCGTCGAACACCGGGGAGCTGTTTTTT,CASSSLASNTGELFF
TRBJ2-3,many,TRBV5-1,TRBD2,TGTGCCAGCAGCTCGACTAGCGGCACAGATACGCAGTATTTT,CASSSTSGTDTQYF
TRBJ2-7,.,TRBV7-2,TRBD2,TGTGCCAGCAGCCGGCAAGGGACTAGCGGGAGCTCCGAGCAGTACTTC,CASSRQGTSGSSEQYF
TRBJ2-3,.,TRBV18,TRBD2,TGTGCCAGCTCACCACGACTAGCGGGAGCCCCAGATACGCAGTATTTT,CASSPRLAGAPDTQYF
TRBJ2-7,.,TRBV6-6,.,TGTGCCAGCAGTGCCTCAGGACCGACCGGATACGAGCAGTACTTC,CASSASGPTGYEQYF